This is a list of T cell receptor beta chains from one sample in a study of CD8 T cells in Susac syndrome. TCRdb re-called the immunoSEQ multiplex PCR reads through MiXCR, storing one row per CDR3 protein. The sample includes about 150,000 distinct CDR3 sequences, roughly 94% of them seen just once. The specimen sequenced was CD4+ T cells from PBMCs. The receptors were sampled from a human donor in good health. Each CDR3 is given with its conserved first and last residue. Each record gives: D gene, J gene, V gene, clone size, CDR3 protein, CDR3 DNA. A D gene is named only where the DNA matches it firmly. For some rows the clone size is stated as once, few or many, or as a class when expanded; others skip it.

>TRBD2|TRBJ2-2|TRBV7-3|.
CASSSGLAGGPRELFF
TGTGCCAGCAGCTCTGGGCTAGCGGGAGGGCCTCGGGAGCTGTTTTTT
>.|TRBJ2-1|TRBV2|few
CASSDGGLRFF
TGTGCCAGCAGTGACGGAGGGTTACGGTTCTTC
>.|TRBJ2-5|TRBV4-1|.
CASSQGWGAGFRGETQYF
TGCGCCAGCAGCCAGGGTTGGGGGGCAGGGTTTCGGGGAGAGACCCAGTACTTC
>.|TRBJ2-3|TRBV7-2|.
CASSLVGFPTDTQYF
TGTGCCAGCAGCTTAGTTGGGTTCCCCACAGATACGCAGTATTTT
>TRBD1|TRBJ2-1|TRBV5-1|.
CASSPGQGNEQFF
TGCGCCAGCAGCCCGGGACAGGGGAATGAGCAGTTCTTC
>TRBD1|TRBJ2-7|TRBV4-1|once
CASSQLFSGTGSYEQYF
TGCGCCAGCAGCCAACTTTTTTCCGGGACAGGGTCTTACGAGCAGTACTTC
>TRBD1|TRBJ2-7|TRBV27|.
CASSTRATGLSYEQYF
TGTGCCAGCAGTACCCGCGCGACAGGGTTAAGCTACGAGCAGTACTTC
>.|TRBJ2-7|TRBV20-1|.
CSARERGYEQYF
TGCAGTGCTAGAGAAAGGGGCTACGAGCAGTACTTC
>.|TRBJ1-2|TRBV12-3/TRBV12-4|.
CASSTSGANYGYTF
TGTGCCAGCAGCACCTCTGGGGCTAACTATGGCTACACCTTC
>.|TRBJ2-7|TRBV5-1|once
CASSPRPGTSEQYF
TGCGCCAGCAGCCCAAGACCGGGGACGTCGGAGCAGTACTTC
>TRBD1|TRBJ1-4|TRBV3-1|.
CASSQPTGGHEKLFF
TGTGCCAGCAGCCAACCGACAGGGGGTCATGAAAAACTGTTTTTT
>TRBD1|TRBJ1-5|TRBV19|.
CASRSTGGRHQPQHF
TGTGCCAGTAGGTCAACAGGGGGCCGCCATCAGCCCCAGCATTTT
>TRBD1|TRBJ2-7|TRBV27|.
CASSRGGGQGTYEQYF
TGTGCCAGCTCTAGAGGGGGGGGACAGGGGACCTACGAGCAGTACTTC
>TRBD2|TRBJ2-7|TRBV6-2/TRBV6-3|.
CASRPSGSSYEQYF
TGTGCCAGCAGGCCTAGCGGGAGCTCCTACGAGCAGTACTTC
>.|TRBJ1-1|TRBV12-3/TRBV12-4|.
CASSLWQGQNTEAFF
TGTGCCAGCAGTTTATGGCAGGGTCAGAACACTGAAGCTTTCTTT
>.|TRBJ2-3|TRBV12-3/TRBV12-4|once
CASWRSPDTQYF
TGTGCCAGCTGGAGGAGCCCAGATACGCAGTATTTT
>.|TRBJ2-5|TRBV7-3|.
CASSLKEWRPGETQYF
TGTGCCAGCAGCTTAAAGGAGTGGCGCCCCGGGGAGACCCAGTACTTC
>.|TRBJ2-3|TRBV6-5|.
CASSRGGTDTQYF
TGTGCCAGCAGCCGCGGTGGCACAGATACGCAGTATTTT
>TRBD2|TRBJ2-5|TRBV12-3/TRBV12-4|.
CASSPSARREQETQYF
TGTGCCAGCAGTCCCTCGGCGAGGCGGGAGCAAGAGACCCAGTACTTC
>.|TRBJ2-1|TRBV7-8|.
CASSLRERSGRYNEQFF
TGTGCCAGCAGCCTCCGGGAGCGGAGTGGGCGGTACAATGAGCAGTTCTTC
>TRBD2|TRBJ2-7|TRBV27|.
CASSQTSGRFVYEQYF
TGTGCCAGCAGTCAGACCAGCGGGAGATTTGTATACGAGCAGTACTTC
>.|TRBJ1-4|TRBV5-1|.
CASSPLTSGREKLFF
TGCGCCAGCAGCCCCCTCACCTCGGGAAGGGAAAAACTGTTTTTT
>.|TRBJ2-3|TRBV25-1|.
CASSDLQGQTDTQYF
TGTGCCAGCAGTGATTTACAGGGCCAAACAGATACGCAGTATTTT